This passage covers 20 T cell receptor beta chains from one sample sequenced in a study of long-term antiretroviral therapy in people with HIV. Sequencing used immunoSEQ v3.0 at survey level. The data were produced by immunoSEQ multiplex PCR, yet TCRdb's version contains in-frame clones alone and is incomplete. The data hold tens of thousands of clones, with roughly 88% observed a single time. This sample comprised unsorted PBMCs, obtained around 4.5 years after starting antiretroviral therapy. Receptor source: a man under 40 with HIV.

The chain is built from TRBV19 and TRBJ1-2; D is unclear. The germline gives CDR1 LNHDA, CDR2 SQIVND (reference sequence). This CDR3 contains 11 residues. V gave up 6 bases and J gave up 3 bases, with 5 bases separating them. CDR3 protein: CASSADYGYTF. The CDR3 DNA reads TGTGCCAGTAGCGCGGACTATGGCTACACCTTC.

In the case of this clone: Other nucleotide sequences in the sample specify the same CDR3. This chain uses TRBV6-1 with TRBJ2-7; the D gene is possibly TRBD1 (6 bases). The CDR3 is 12 residues long. Trimming stripped 4 bases from V and 6 bases from J, with 10 bases between. CDR1 and CDR2 from the germline V gene are MNHNS and SASEGT. CDR3 in DNA: TGTGCCAGCAGTGCAACAGGGTCCGAGCAGTACTTC. Translation: CASSATGSEQYF.

This chain links TRBV18 with TRBJ2-7, with D tentatively TRBD2 (6 bases). V was clipped by 4 bases and J by 3 bases, with 10 bases between them. CDR1 is KGHSH and CDR2 is LQKENI in the germline V gene. The CDR3 totals 13 residues. CDR3 nucleotides: TGTGCCAGCTCACTACTGGGGGGCTACGAGCAGTACTTC. It yields the protein CASSLLGGYEQYF.

The chain links TRBV7-9 to TRBJ2-2; TRBD1 is a possible D gene (6 bases). In germline, CDR1 is SEHNR, CDR2 FQNEAQ (reference sequence). V lost 9 bases and J 1 base, leaving 9 bases between the germline ends. This CDR3 contains 13 residues. Written as DNA, the CDR3 is TGTGCCAGACAGGGAGAGAACACCGGGGAGCTGTTTTTT. Translating gives CARQGENTGELFF.

The chain is built from TRBV6-1 and TRBJ2-7; D may correspond to TRBD1 or TRBD2 (5 bases each). V shed 6 bases and J shed 3 bases, with 12 bases lying between them. Germline CDR1 MNHNS, CDR2 SASEGT. The CDR3 has 13 residues. The CDR3 nucleotides are TGTGCCAGCAGCCAAACAGGAGGCTACGAGCAGTACTTC. This translates into CASSQTGGYEQYF.

The table lists this clone with a count of one. V gene TRBV5-4 combines with J gene TRBJ1-2, with D hard to call. The CDR3 runs to 13 residues. The V and J ends lost 1 base and 0 bases respectively, with 4 bases between them. Germline V gene sequence: CDR1 SGHNT, CDR2 YYREEE (reference sequence). The CDR3 is CASSLRSNYGYTF. The CDR3 DNA reads as TGTGCCAGCAGCTTGCGATCTAACTATGGCTACACCTTC.

This chain uses TRBV9 with TRBJ2-3; D not resolved. The CDR3 sequence is 14 residues long. The ends were cut back, 0 bases at V and 2 bases at J, with 7 bases in the middle. Germline values: CDR1 SGDLS, CDR2 YYNGEE. CDR3 region: CASSVGLHTDTQYF. As DNA, the CDR3 is TGTGCCAGCAGCGTAGGGTTACACACAGATACGCAGTATTTT.

CDR3 DNA sequence: TGTGCCAGCAGCCCAGCCAGCGTCTTTCGGCAGTATTTT. This translates into CASSPASVFRQYF. V is TRBV7-2 and J is TRBJ2-3, with D uncertain. The CDR3 runs to 13 residues. Trimming left V 5 bases short and J 11 bases short, with 17 bases between. Germline assignment: CDR1 SGHTA and CDR2 FQGNSA.

The chain combines TRBV4-3 with TRBJ1-5; D not certain. CDR1 and CDR2 from the germline V gene are LGHNA and YSLEER. Trimming pared 0 bases from V and 7 bases from J, leaving 13 bases between. This CDR3 has 15 residues. The DNA for the CDR3 is TGCGCCAGCAGCCAAGATTTCGGGGTTACGCAGCCCCAGCATTTT. Translation: CASSQDFGVTQPQHF.

V gene TRBV19 combines with J gene TRBJ1-1; D perhaps matches TRBD1 (5 bases). Trimming shortened V by 10 bases and J by 1 base, and 13 bases separated the two germline ends. Germline V lookup: CDR1 LNHDA, CDR2 SQIVND (reference sequence). There are 13 residues in the CDR3. The CDR3 sequence: CATGEDKNTEAFF. DNA of the CDR3: TGTGCCACCGGAGAGGACAAGAACACTGAAGCTTTCTTT.

The rearrangement links TRBV9 to TRBJ2-7; D uncertain. Trimming shortened V by 0 bases and J by 6 bases, and 10 bases separated the two germline ends. The CDR3 is made up of 13 amino acids. Germline V gives CDR1 SGDLS, CDR2 YYNGEE. Here the CDR3 reads CASSVVSQSEQYF. The CDR3 coding sequence is TGTGCCAGCAGCGTAGTGTCCCAAAGCGAGCAGTACTTC.

The chain recombines TRBV5-6 with TRBJ2-3; D gene ambiguous. The V gene's germline CDR1 is SGHDT and CDR2 YYEEEE. This CDR3 region has 16 residues. V was clipped by 3 bases and J by 1 base, with 15 bases between them. This CDR3 reads CASSSGGPSRTDTQYF. The CDR3 DNA reads TGTGCCAGCAGCTCCGGTGGGCCCTCCCGCACAGATACGCAGTATTTT.

CDR3 coding DNA: TGTGCCAGCAGCTCAGGACACTTCACTGAAGCTTTCTTT. Its translation: CASSSGHFTEAFF. The chain couples TRBV6-6 to TRBJ1-1, with D possibly matching TRBD1 (5 bases). The CDR3 is 13 amino acids. The V gene's germline CDR1 is MNHNY and CDR2 SVGAGI (reference sequence). V was pared by 6 bases and J by 4 bases, with 12 bases between.

The V and J genes are TRBV25-1 and TRBJ2-1, with a weak D call TRBD2 (6 bases). CDR1 and CDR2 (germline): MGHDK, SYGVNS. This CDR3 is built from 14 residues. V was clipped by 4 bases and J by 7 bases, with 14 bases between them. The CDR3 is CASSGGRFLNEQFF. The CDR3 DNA is TGTGCCAGCAGTGGTGGGAGGTTTTTGAATGAGCAGTTCTTC.

The chain carries TRBV9 and TRBJ1-6; D possibly corresponds to TRBD1 (6 bases). V was shortened by 2 bases and J by 7 bases, with 10 bases between the two germline ends. The CDR3 has 14 amino acids. CDR1 and CDR2 (germline): SGDLS, YYNGEE. CDR3 sequence reads: CASSVQGTNSPLHF. CDR3 in DNA: TGTGCCAGCAGCGTTCAGGGGACCAATTCACCCCTCCACTTT.

J is TRBJ2-1 and V is TRBV11-2; D may be TRBD1 or TRBD2 (5 bases each). Trimming stripped 7 bases from V and 9 bases from J, with 22 bases between. Germline V gene sequence: CDR1 SGHAT, CDR2 FQNNGV. The CDR3 length is 15 residues. CDR3 DNA: TGTGCCAGCACCCAGGGAGAGTCGTATGGTCCTGAGCAGTTCTTC. This sequence encodes CASTQGESYGPEQFF.

V usage is TRBV2 and J usage is TRBJ1-4; D is uncertain. The germline V and J ends were trimmed by 3 bases and 7 bases, with 12 bases remaining between them. Germline V gene sequence: CDR1 SNHLY, CDR2 FYNNEI. This CDR3 has 14 amino acids. The CDR3 DNA is TGTGCCAGCAGTGACCGGACGTCCCTTGAAAAACTGTTTTTT. Its protein product is CASSDRTSLEKLFF.

The chain combines TRBV11-2 with TRBJ2-3; 9 nucleotides agree with TRBD2. J lost 2 bases, V lost 1 base, and 1 base had no gene match. Germline V CDR1 and CDR2: SGHAT, FQNNGV. There are 15 residues in the CDR3. In DNA form, the CDR3 reads TGTGCCAGCAGCTTAGTAGCGGGAGACACAGATACGCAGTATTTT. Translating it yields CASSLVAGDTDTQYF.

For the CDR3, the DNA is TGTGCCAGCACGGAGAGGGCTTCTCCCCAGCAGTACTTC. Translating gives CASTERASPQQYF. The chain is built from TRBV6-6 and TRBJ2-7, with D perhaps matching TRBD2 (5 bases). This CDR3 has 13 amino acids. Germline values: CDR1 MNHNY, CDR2 SVGAGI (reference sequence). Between the trimmed V and J ends, which lost 7 bases and 8 bases, there was a span of 18 bases.

The gene calls are TRBV7-6 and TRBJ2-2, with 7 bases identical to TRBD2. CDR1 is SGHVS and CDR2 is FNYEAQ in the germline V gene. The CDR3 covers 15 residues. V was clipped by 6 bases and J by 2 bases; unmatched bases: 6. The CDR3 spells CASRWLAENTGELFF. The CDR3 coding sequence is TGTGCCAGCAGGTGGCTAGCGGAAAACACCGGGGAGCTGTTTTTT.